This T cell receptor beta chain is drawn from a study of blood T cells in healthy people across ages. Study-wide results and limits: CMV status of donors was not determined, possibly confounding expanded clonotype changes.

In regard to this clonotype: Its antigen is not identified.

Sample-barcoded 5' priming and a J-beta primer mix drove a second PCR of roughly 6 to 12 cycles. TCRdb reanalysed the 5' RACE reads using MiXCR and keeps one entry per CDR3 protein. The sample has over 950,000 distinct CDR3 sequences, around 54% seen once. Germline V CDR1 and CDR2: SGHVS, FQNEAQ. V trimming: 4 bases; J trimming: 5 bases; junction bases outside the gene matches: 6. The CDR3 runs 15 residues. V usage is TRBV7-8 and J usage is TRBJ2-2; 8 nucleotides align to TRBD1. Specimen: blood. This sequence was found in a woman aged 55-69 years in good health. The DNA for the CDR3 is TGTGCCAGCAGCTCCAGGGGGCGATCAACCGGGGAGCTGTTTTTT. As protein: CASSSRGRSTGELFF. Full variable domain (remainder filled in from reference TRBV7-8 and TRBJ2-2): GAGVSQSPRYKVAKRGQDVALRCDPISGHVSLFWYQQALGQGPEFLTYFQNEAQLDKSGLPSDRFFAERPEGSVSTLKIQRTQQEDSAVYLCASSSRGRSTGELFFGEGSRLTVL.